The 26 T cell receptor beta chains below come from one sample, sequenced in a study of control samples from healthy donors and cancer patients. Generated by immunoSEQ multiplex PCR, the TCRdb table keeps only in-frame clones and is missing some. The repertoire holds more than 45,000 clones, with nearly 95% as singletons. The sample taken for sequencing was PBMCs. The receptors here all came from a woman between 50 and 59 years old with head and neck cancer.

This chain joins TRBV13 and TRBJ2-1, with 10 bases fitting TRBD1. The length of the CDR3 is 16 residues. The ends lost 6 bases at V and 5 bases at J; junction bases unmatched: 10. Germline V lookup: CDR1 PRHDT, CDR2 FYEKMQ (reference sequence). CDR3 region: CASRAWTGGPHNEQFF. The CDR3 DNA sequence: TGTGCCAGCAGGGCGTGGACAGGGGGTCCCCACAATGAGCAGTTCTTC.

The chain employs TRBV5-4 and TRBJ1-6; D call uncertain. The ends were cut back, 1 base at V and 4 bases at J, with 6 bases in the middle. Germline-derived CDR1 and CDR2 are SGHNT and YYREEE (reference sequence). This CDR3 is built from 14 residues. The CDR3 DNA reads TGTGCCAGCAGCTTGAAACAGTATAATTCACCCCTCCACTTT. Protein product: CASSLKQYNSPLHF.

The chain joins TRBV15 to TRBJ1-3, with 9 nucleotides matching TRBD1. CDR1 LNHNV and CDR2 YYDKDF come from the germline V gene (reference sequence). The CDR3 runs 15 residues. V dropped 5 bases and J dropped 3; count of bases not matched to a gene: 5. CDR3 sequence (DNA): TGTGCCACCAGCGCCATGGACAGGGGTGGAAACACCATATATTTT. Protein product: CATSAMDRGGNTIYF. Drawing the rest from reference TRBV15 and TRBJ1-3, the complete variable domain is DAMVIQNPRYQVTQFGKPVTLSCSQTLNHNVMYWYQQKSSQAPKLLFHYYDKDFNNEADTPDNFQSRRPNTSFCFLDIRSPGLGDTAMYLCATSAMDRGGNTIYFGEGSWLTVV.

This chain uses TRBV7-9 with TRBJ2-3; 7 nucleotides align to TRBD2. V lost 4 bases, J lost 2 bases, and 9 bases stayed unmatched. CDR3 length: 16 residues. Germline assignment: CDR1 SEHNR and CDR2 FQNEAQ (reference sequence). The CDR3 sequence is CASSSLRLAYTDTQYF. CDR3 in DNA: TGTGCCAGCAGCTCCCTGCGACTAGCTTACACAGATACGCAGTATTTT.

V and J are TRBV5-3 and TRBJ1-3; D possibly corresponds to TRBD1 (6 bases). TRBV5-3 carries the ORF label, with uncertain function. Deletions cut 0 bases from V and 8 bases from J, with 6 bases between. There are 12 residues in the CDR3. The CDR3 DNA reads as TGTGCCAGAAGCTTGGCAGGGGACACCATATATTTT. Protein sequence: CARSLAGDTIYF.

The chain recombines TRBV5-5 with TRBJ1-5, with D possibly matching TRBD1 (6 bases). Germline CDR1 reads SGHKS; CDR2 reads YYEKEE (reference sequence). The CDR3 consists of 15 residues. V was clipped by 4 bases and J by 9 bases, with 20 bases between them. CDR3 sequence (DNA): TGTGCCAGCAGCAAAACCGGGACACCACGTGGGCCCCAGCATTTT. Residues: CASSKTGTPRGPQHF.

The chain has TRBV7-8 and TRBJ2-5, with D perhaps given as TRBD1 or TRBD2 (5 bases each). CDR3 size: 11 residues. Germline CDR1 SGHVS, CDR2 FQNEAQ. V gave up 5 bases and J gave up 7 bases, with 8 bases separating them. The CDR3 sequence: CASSPGTTQYF. DNA of the CDR3: TGTGCCAGCAGCCCAGGGACGACCCAGTACTTC.

This clone showed up just once. This chain links TRBV18 with TRBJ2-2, with TRBD1 matching over 9 bases. The CDR3 has 17 residues. With 6 bases clipped from V and 7 bases from J, the junction kept 15 bases outside the gene matches. CDR1 and CDR2 from the germline V gene are KGHSH and LQKENI. DNA of the CDR3: TGTGCCAGCTCTATAATCTCCGGGACAGGGCAAGGCGGGGAGCTGTTTTTT. Its protein is CASSIISGTGQGGELFF.

V gene TRBV7-2 combines with J gene TRBJ1-6; the D is unclear. Trimming stripped 2 bases from V and 10 bases from J, with 6 bases between. Germline loops: CDR1 SGHTA, CDR2 FQGNSA. The CDR3 contains 12 residues. The CDR3 protein is CASSLLGSPLHF. CDR3 bases: TGTGCCAGCAGCTTATTAGGATCACCCCTCCACTTT. Drawing the rest from reference TRBV7-2 and TRBJ1-6, the complete variable domain is GAGVSQSPSNKVTEKGKDVELRCDPISGHTALYWYRQSLGQGLEFLIYFQGNSAPDKSGLPSDRFSAERTGGSVSTLTIQRTQQEDSAVYLCASSLLGSPLHFGNGTRLTVT.

CDR3 sequence: CASSGGTVSHQPQHF. The CDR3 bases are TGCGCCAGCAGTGGAGGGACCGTCTCCCATCAGCCCCAGCATTTT. V usage is TRBV10-2 and J usage is TRBJ1-5; tentatively, D is TRBD1 (5 bases). The CDR3 loop spans 15 amino acids. The V end was cut by 4 bases, the J end by 5 bases, with 15 bases between. Germline V CDR1 and CDR2: WSHSY, SAAADI.

The chain recombines TRBV30 with TRBJ2-7, with TRBD1 matching 8 bases. The germline V gene encodes CDR1 GTSNPN and CDR2 SVGIG (reference sequence). V trimming: 3 bases; J trimming: 5 bases; junction bases outside the gene matches: 6. The CDR3 consists of 13 residues. The CDR3 nucleotides read TGTGCCTGGAGCGGGGGACAGGCTAACGAGCAGTACTTC. This sequence encodes CAWSGGQANEQYF.

The V call is TRBV6-6, the J call TRBJ1-2, with D possibly being TRBD1 (6 bases). The V end lost 5 bases, the J end lost 6 bases, and 16 bases lay between the germline ends. The CDR3 is 14 amino acids. Germline lookup yields CDR1 MNHNY and CDR2 SVGAGI (reference sequence). The chain's CDR3 is CASSRETGAHGYTF. The CDR3 coding sequence is TGTGCCAGCAGTCGCGAGACAGGCGCCCATGGCTACACCTTC.

The V call is TRBV24-1, the J call TRBJ2-3, with TRBD2 matching 10 bases. Germline V gene sequence: CDR1 KGHDR, CDR2 SFDVKD. V trimming: 5 bases; J trimming: 2 bases; junction bases outside the gene matches: 9. CDR3 length: 17 amino acids. CDR3 nucleotide sequence: TGTGCCACCAGTGGGCCCGGGACTAGCGTCACCACAGATACGCAGTATTTT. This translates into CATSGPGTSVTTDTQYF.

The CDR3 sequence is CAIPEGVGYGYTF. CDR3 nucleotides: TGTGCCATTCCGGAAGGGGTAGGGTATGGCTACACCTTC. The chain employs TRBV2 and TRBJ1-2, with TRBD1 as a possible D gene (5 bases). V dropped 10 bases and J dropped 5 bases, with 17 bases sitting between them. This CDR3 comprises 13 residues. Germline V gene sequence: CDR1 SNHLY, CDR2 FYNNEI. Supplemented by reference TRBV2 and TRBJ1-2, the full variable domain reads EPEVTQTPSHQVTQMGQEVILRCVPISNHLYFYWYRQILGQKVEFLVSFYNNEISEKSEIFDDQFSVERPDGSNFTLKIRSTKLEDSAMYFCAIPEGVGYGYTFGSGTRLTVV.

V and J are TRBV10-3 and TRBJ2-7; D is unresolved. In germline, CDR1 is ENHRY, CDR2 SYGVKD. This CDR3 has 16 amino acids. The ends were cut back, 8 bases at V and 0 bases at J, with 20 bases in the middle. CDR3 sequence reads: CAIGQPESASSYEQYF. The CDR3 coding sequence is TGTGCCATCGGTCAGCCGGAGAGCGCCAGCTCCTACGAGCAGTACTTC.

The V call is TRBV5-4, the J call TRBJ1-1; no clear D. This CDR3 is built from 13 residues. CDR1 and CDR2 from the germline V gene are SGHNT and YYREEE (reference sequence). Trimming removed 5 bases from V and 1 base from J, with 9 bases in between. The CDR3 DNA sequence: TGTGCCAGCAGTCCCCCGGGGAACACTGAAGCTTTCTTT. It specifies CASSPPGNTEAFF. The whole variable domain, filled in from reference TRBV5-4 and TRBJ1-1, reads ETGVTQSPTHLIKTRGQQVTLRCSSQSGHNTVSWYQQALGQGPQFIFQYYREEENGRGNFPPRFSGLQFPNYSSELNVNALELDDSALYLCASSPPGNTEAFFGQGTRLTVV.

The chain combines TRBV23-1 with TRBJ1-2, with TRBD1 matching over 9 bases. TRBV23-1 is an ORF; its function is uncertain. V lost 3 bases and J lost 4; bases outside the gene matches: 6. CDR3 length: 15 residues. The CDR3: CASSQPGQGPYGYTF. Written as DNA, the CDR3 is TGCGCCAGCAGTCAGCCAGGACAGGGGCCCTATGGCTACACCTTC.

This chain joins TRBV29-1 and TRBJ2-7; 10 bases match TRBD2. This CDR3 is 14 amino acids long. Unmatched junction bases numbered 5, after V lost 4 bases and J lost 2 bases. Germline V CDR1 and CDR2: SQVTM, ANQGSEA. The CDR3 coding sequence is TGCAGCGTTGGTCTAAGCGGGGGGGCCTACGAGCAGTACTTC. It specifies CSVGLSGGAYEQYF.

This chain joins TRBV19 and TRBJ1-5; no reliable D call. CDR1 and CDR2 from the germline V gene are LNHDA and SQIVND (reference sequence). The CDR3 totals 16 residues. V shed 5 bases and J shed 5 bases, with 19 bases lying between them. As DNA, the CDR3 is TGTGCCAGTAGTCCCCGGACTTCCGGGAGGCATCAGCCCCAGCATTTT. Its protein product is CASSPRTSGRHQPQHF.

This clone has a single count. The gene calls are TRBV10-3 and TRBJ2-1; 8 bases fit TRBD2. This CDR3 comprises 16 residues. Germline-derived CDR1 and CDR2 are ENHRY and SYGVKD. Trimming at V came to 0 bases and at J to 10 bases, leaving 11 bases not matched to a gene. The CDR3 region has the DNA TGTGCCATCAGTGAGTCGACTCGACTAGCGACTCAGGAGCAGTTCTTC. Its protein is CAISESTRLATQEQFF.

The chain is built from TRBV6-1 and TRBJ2-3; 9 bases agree with TRBD2. This CDR3 is 15 amino acids long. The ends lost 1 base at V and 3 bases at J; junction bases unmatched: 2. Germline V lookup: CDR1 MNHNS, CDR2 SASEGT. Here the CDR3 DNA reads TGTGCCAGCAGTGAAGGGAGCGGGGGGACAGATACGCAGTATTTT. Its translation is CASSEGSGGTDTQYF.

This clone was detected a few times. The chain combines TRBV27 with TRBJ2-3; TRBD1 or TRBD2 may be the D gene (6 bases each). Germline V CDR1 and CDR2: MNHEY, SMNVEV (reference sequence). The CDR3 runs to 14 residues. Trimming took 3 bases from V and 4 from J, leaving 11 bases between them. The CDR3 is CASSFSRGADTQYF. The CDR3 DNA follows: TGTGCCAGCAGTTTCTCAAGGGGGGCAGATACGCAGTATTTT.

The V and J genes are TRBV6-5 and TRBJ1-2; TRBD1 might be the D (6 bases). The V gene's germline CDR1 is MNHEY and CDR2 SVGAGI. The CDR3 loop spans 15 amino acids. Deletions cut 6 bases from V and 4 bases from J, with 18 bases between. The CDR3 loop is CASSRTGGSVYGYTF. In DNA form, the CDR3 reads TGTGCCAGCAGCCGTACGGGGGGCTCTGTCTATGGCTACACCTTC.

The CDR3 DNA reads TGTGCCACCAGCAGAGACTCGACAGGGGGGAGCCTCAATCAGCCCCAGCATTTT. Its translation is CATSRDSTGGSLNQPQHF. V gene TRBV15 combines with J gene TRBJ1-5; 9 positions match TRBD1. CDR1 is LNHNV, CDR2 YYDKDF, per germline (reference sequence). The ends lost 0 bases at V and 3 bases at J; junction bases unmatched: 9. There are 18 residues in the CDR3.

The J gene is TRBJ2-3, the V gene TRBV6-5; no reliable D call. The CDR3 is 13 amino acids. The germline gives CDR1 MNHEY, CDR2 SVGAGI. Trimming removed 10 bases from V and 0 bases from J, with 11 bases in between. The CDR3 DNA reads as TGTGCCATTAAAAGCGAGAGCACAGATACGCAGTATTTT. It translates to CAIKSESTDTQYF.

The V and J genes are TRBV6-5 and TRBJ1-1, with D maybe TRBD1 (6 bases). The CDR3 extends over 15 amino acids. Germline lookup yields CDR1 MNHEY and CDR2 SVGAGI. Trimming pared 6 bases from V and 0 bases from J, leaving 14 bases between. In DNA form, the CDR3 reads TGTGCCAGCAGAAGGACAGTTTCCATGAACACTGAAGCTTTCTTT. This sequence encodes CASRRTVSMNTEAFF.